The rows below give T cell receptor beta chains drawn from one sample of a study of graft-versus-host responses after intestinal transplantation. Their cognate antigens are unknown. Sequenced by immunoSEQ multiplex PCR; TCRdb stores in-frame clones only, minus some. The sample lists around 100,000 clones, over 85% seen once, with approximately 1.2% in the top ten. The sample consisted of unstimulated CD8+ T cells sorted from spleen or lymph node cells, taken before intestinal transplant. These receptors came from a human donor who received an intestinal transplant. Each CDR3 is given with its conserved first and last residue.

j_call | v_call | cdr3_aa
TRBJ2-2 | TRBV11-2 | CASSLPFTGELFF
TRBJ1-2 | TRBV7-6 | CASSRAGIDGYTF
TRBJ1-6 | TRBV7-2 | CASSLEMGYNSPLHF
TRBJ1-3 | TRBV9 | CASSVGQQVGNTIYF
TRBJ2-7 | TRBV4-1 | CASSRSPGSIYEQYF
TRBJ1-5 | TRBV5-4 | CASSEQGASNQPQHF
TRBJ1-1 | TRBV15 | CATSPLNTEAFF
TRBJ1-5 | TRBV6-1 | CATSGGGPNQPQHF
TRBJ2-7 | TRBV28 | CASITYGPSYEQYF
TRBJ2-7 | TRBV4-1 | CASSQVPGDPDEQYF
TRBJ2-1 | TRBV19 | CASSISSNNEQFF
TRBJ2-3 | TRBV4-1 | CASSHLPGQGITDTQYF
TRBJ2-7 | TRBV19 | CASSIGPANEQYF
TRBJ2-3 | TRBV7-6 | CASSSGTSGYTDTQYF
TRBJ2-5 | TRBV11-1 | CASSPREGETQYF
TRBJ2-7 | TRBV11-2 | CASSLFREQYF
TRBJ1-2 | TRBV11-2 | CASSLGSSAGYGYTF
TRBJ2-1 | TRBV11-2 | CASSPRGSGGAEEQFF
TRBJ2-2 | TRBV27 | CASSLTGSLRELFF
TRBJ2-3 | TRBV29-1 | CSVGPGGAGRTDTQYF
TRBJ2-7 | TRBV30 | CAWSFEQEQYF
TRBJ2-5 | TRBV4-1 | CASSQLSGREETQYF
TRBJ2-1 | TRBV27 | CASSFLAGDNEQFF
TRBJ1-1 | TRBV13 | CASSLTGNTEAFF
TRBJ1-3 | TRBV2 | CASREDGDSGNTIYF
TRBJ1-4 | TRBV11-2 | CASSFGPGSAEKLFF
TRBJ1-2 | TRBV5-4 | CASSFGTAYGYTF
TRBJ1-1 | TRBV7-6 | CASSLAWENDTEAFF
TRBJ2-1 | TRBV7-9 | CASSLPDNEQFF
TRBJ2-7 | TRBV19 | CASSSSVHVYEQYF
TRBJ1-3 | TRBV7-8 | CASSLGISSGNTIYF
TRBJ2-7 | TRBV6-5 | CASSPDSSYEQYF
TRBJ1-1 | TRBV4-1 | CASSLGGGGLTEAFF
TRBJ2-1 | TRBV2 | CASSGGGSYNEQFF
TRBJ2-7 | TRBV7-9 | CASSNLATAYEQYF
TRBJ2-3 | TRBV7-6 | CASRGLAGAGSDTQYF
TRBJ2-6 | TRBV6-5 | CASSYGGPGANVLTF
TRBJ1-5 | TRBV27 | CASSLQGFGNQPQHF
TRBJ2-1 | TRBV6-1 | CASSVLDYHIQEQFF
TRBJ2-3 | TRBV7-8 | CASSLERWASLVTDTQYF
TRBJ1-1 | TRBV19 | CATNSLMNTEAFF
TRBJ2-7 | TRBV6-5 | CASSYWSGGAYEQYF
TRBJ1-2 | TRBV14 | CASSQDSNTSWGYTF
TRBJ2-2 | TRBV4-1 | CASSQFDRGSIGGELFF
TRBJ2-1 | TRBV4-1 | CASSQDMWNTNNEQFF
TRBJ2-1 | TRBV5-1 | CASSGPLLADRSNEQFF
TRBJ2-1 | TRBV27 | CASSLYGRGNEQFF
TRBJ2-3 | TRBV5-4 | CASSLGGLAGGSTDTQYF
TRBJ1-5 | TRBV27 | CASSLSPSNQPQHF
TRBJ2-6 | TRBV4-1 | CASSQDPSRGRTGANVLTF
TRBJ2-1 | TRBV7-9 | CASSLVLAVAYNEQFF
TRBJ1-6 | TRBV9 | CASSVERDSSYNSPLHF
TRBJ1-2 | TRBV5-1 | CASSGATDPLRGYTF
TRBJ2-7 | TRBV19 | CASSDGPANYEQYF